A selection of T cell receptor beta chains follows, all from one sample in a study of control samples from healthy donors and cancer patients. Sequencing used immunoSEQ multiplex PCR; TCRdb keeps in-frame clones, though not all of them. Here the sample spans 130,000 to 150,000 clones, roughly 90% being singletons. The sample comprised blood. These receptors were collected from a man aged 30-40 years in good health. Each CDR3 is given with its conserved first and last residue. A D gene is named only where the DNA matches it firmly. The size field is filled for only some rows; it gives once, few, many or a size class.

abundance	len	v_gene	d_gene	j_gene	CDR3aa	CDR3nt
once	15	TRBV4-3	.	TRBJ1-2	CASSQDLTDLYGYTF	TGCGCCAGCAGCCAAGATCTAACAGACCTATATGGCTACACCTTC
.	12	TRBV7-9	.	TRBJ2-5	CASSLVGETQYF	TGTGCCAGCAGCTTAGTCGGTGAGACCCAGTACTTC
.	16	TRBV9	TRBD2	TRBJ2-3	CASSAEAGASTDTQYF	TGTGCCAGCAGCGCCGAAGCGGGGGCGTCCACAGATACGCAGTATTTT
.	16	TRBV4-2	.	TRBJ2-1	CASSQDSAIPSHEQFF	TGTGCCAGCAGCCAGGATAGCGCGATCCCTTCCCATGAGCAGTTCTTC
.	15	TRBV19	TRBD2	TRBJ2-3	CASSKTSGSTDTQYF	TGTGCCAGTAGTAAGACTAGCGGCAGCACAGATACGCAGTATTTT
few	13	TRBV28	TRBD1	TRBJ1-2	CATRTGSRYGYTF	TGTGCCACGCGGACAGGGAGTCGCTATGGCTACACCTTC
.	13	TRBV27	.	TRBJ1-2	CASIKQGTYGYTF	TGTGCCAGCATCAAACAGGGTACCTATGGCTACACCTTC
.	13	TRBV11-2	.	TRBJ1-1	CASSLGSRTEAFF	TGTGCCAGCAGCTTAGGGTCCCGCACTGAAGCTTTCTTT
.	15	TRBV6-1	.	TRBJ2-5	CASSEALGTQETQYF	TGTGCCAGCAGTGAAGCGCTTGGGACGCAAGAGACCCAGTACTTC
.	14	TRBV21-1	.	TRBJ2-5	CSPSGETLRETQYF	TGTTCCCCCTCGGGGGAGACCCTACGAGAGACCCAGTACTTC
.	14	TRBV24-1	TRBD1	TRBJ1-1	CATSKGQANTEAFF	TGTGCCACCTCCAAGGGACAGGCGAACACTGAAGCTTTCTTT
.	15	TRBV21-1	.	TRBJ2-7	CASSARSVSDYEQYF	TGTGCCAGCAGCGCTCGGTCGGTGTCAGACTACGAGCAGTACTTC
.	15	TRBV2	TRBD2	TRBJ2-5	CASSVMAGVSETQYF	TGTGCCAGCAGTGTGATGGCGGGAGTTTCGGAGACCCAGTACTTC
few	14	TRBV6-4	TRBD2	TRBJ2-7	CASSAGTSAYEQYF	TGTGCCAGCAGTGCCGGGACTAGCGCCTACGAGCAGTACTTC
.	16	TRBV7-9	TRBD2	TRBJ2-3	CASSGLAQGVTDTQYF	TGTGCCAGCAGCGGACTAGCGCAAGGGGTGACAGATACGCAGTATTTT
.	16	TRBV6-5	.	TRBJ1-2	CASSSPQFGGPYGYTF	TGTGCCAGCAGTTCCCCCCAGTTCGGGGGCCCCTATGGCTACACCTTC
.	17	TRBV11-3	TRBD2	TRBJ2-7	CASSRGELAGAFHEQYF	TGTGCCAGCAGTCGAGGAGAACTAGCGGGAGCGTTTCACGAGCAGTACTTC
.	17	TRBV11-2	.	TRBJ2-1	CASSLDPGATYYNEQFF	TGTGCCAGCAGCTTAGATCCCGGGGCTACATATTACAATGAGCAGTTCTTC